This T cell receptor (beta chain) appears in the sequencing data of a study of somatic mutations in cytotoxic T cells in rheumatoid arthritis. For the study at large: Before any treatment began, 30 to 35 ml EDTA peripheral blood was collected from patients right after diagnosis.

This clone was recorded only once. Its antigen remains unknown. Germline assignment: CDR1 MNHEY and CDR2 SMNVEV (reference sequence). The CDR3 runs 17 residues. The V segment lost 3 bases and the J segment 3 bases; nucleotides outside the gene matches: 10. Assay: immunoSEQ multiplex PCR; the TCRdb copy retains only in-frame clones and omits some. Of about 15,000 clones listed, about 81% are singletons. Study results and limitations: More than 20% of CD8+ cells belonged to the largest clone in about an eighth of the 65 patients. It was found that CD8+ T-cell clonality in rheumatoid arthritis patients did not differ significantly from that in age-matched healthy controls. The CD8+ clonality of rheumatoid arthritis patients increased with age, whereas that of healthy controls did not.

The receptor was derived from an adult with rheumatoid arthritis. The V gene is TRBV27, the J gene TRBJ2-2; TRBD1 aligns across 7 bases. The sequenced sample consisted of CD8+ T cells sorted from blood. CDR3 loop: CASSFTTGTAYTGELFF. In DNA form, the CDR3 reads TGTGCCAGCAGTTTCACTACCGGGACAGCTTACACCGGGGAGCTGTTTTTT.